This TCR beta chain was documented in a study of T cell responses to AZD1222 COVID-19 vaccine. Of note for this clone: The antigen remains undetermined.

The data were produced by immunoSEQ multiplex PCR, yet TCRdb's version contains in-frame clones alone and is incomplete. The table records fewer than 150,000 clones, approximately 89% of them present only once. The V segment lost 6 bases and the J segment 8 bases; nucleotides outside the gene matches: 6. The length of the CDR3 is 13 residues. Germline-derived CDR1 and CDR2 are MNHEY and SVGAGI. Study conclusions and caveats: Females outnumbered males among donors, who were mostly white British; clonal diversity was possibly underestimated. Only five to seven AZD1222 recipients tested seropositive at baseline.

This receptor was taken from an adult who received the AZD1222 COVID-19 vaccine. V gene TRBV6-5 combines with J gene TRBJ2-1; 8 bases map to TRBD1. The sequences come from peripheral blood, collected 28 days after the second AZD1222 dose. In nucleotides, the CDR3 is TGTGCCAGCAGAAGACAGGGGTATGATGAGCAGTTCTTC. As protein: CASRRQGYDEQFF.